Only one count was recorded for the clone carrying this TCR beta chain. This CDR3 spans 14 amino acids. The germline V gene has CDR1 SEHNR and CDR2 FQNEAQ (reference sequence). V gave up 1 base and J gave up 10 bases; unmatched junction bases: 4. In the study's own analysis: How many nucleated cells were present was estimated from reference gene primer amplification. Assay used: immunoSEQ multiplex PCR; TCRdb lists only in-frame clones, some missing. The V and J calls and clone size were taken over from that table, and D and trimming were inferred from the DNA. The repertoire holds about half a million clones, with approximately 92% as singletons. The sample originates from a study of blood T cell repertoires in COVID-19. About the study: Samples taken during acute and convalescent COVID-19 were collected in the United States, Italy and Spain.

One Seattle source followed patients from active infection through their disease course. This clonotype was sampled from a man aged 18 to 29 with COVID-19, enrolled during active disease. Material for sequencing was peripheral blood. This chain links TRBV7-9 with TRBJ2-7; 13 bases align to TRBD2. The CDR3 nucleotides are TGTGCCAGCAGCTTAGAGACTAGCGGGAGGTATCAGTACTTC. It encodes CASSLETSGRYQYF.